A single sample gave rise to the 17 T cell receptor beta chains below, sequenced in a study of Ad26.COV2.S vaccination and SARS-CoV-2 variants. Described treatment: roughly 20 received Ad26.COV2.S at low or high dose, single or two shots; five or six received placebo; per-sample allocation not given. Sampling was performed 63 days after the first vaccine or placebo injection. Some clones are missing from TCRdb's copy, which holds only in-frame ones; the method was immunoSEQ multiplex PCR. The sample records about 350,000 clones, around 88% being singletons. This specimen consisted of peripheral blood, obtained in a trial of Ad26.COV2.S vaccine versus placebo. The receptors originated from a person aged 18-60 years who received the Ad26.COV2.S COVID-19 vaccine or a placebo.

This chain links TRBV11-2 with TRBJ2-3; no reliable D call. CDR3 length: 14 amino acids. Looked up from germline, CDR1 is SGHAT and CDR2 is FQNNGV. Trimming took 3 bases from V and 5 from J, leaving 12 bases between them. The CDR3 DNA reads as TGTGCCAGCAGCTTCAGCGTAACACAAGATACGCAGTATTTT. Its protein is CASSFSVTQDTQYF.

The chain employs TRBV4-1 and TRBJ2-1, with D possibly matching TRBD2 (5 bases). CDR3 length equals 11 residues. Germline V gene data show CDR1 as MGHRA and CDR2 as YSYEKL. V lost 3 bases and J lost 8, with 5 bases in between. CDR3 sequence (DNA): TGCGCCAGCAGCCAGAGGGATGAGCAGTTCTTC. This codes for CASSQRDEQFF.

The CDR3 loop reads CATSEPGAQIDEQYF. The CDR3 DNA sequence: TGTGCCACCAGTGAACCTGGAGCTCAGATCGACGAGCAGTACTTC. The V and J genes are TRBV24-1 and TRBJ2-7; D remains ambiguous. Germline V gene sequence: CDR1 KGHDR, CDR2 SFDVKD. The CDR3 has 15 amino acids. Deletions cut 4 bases from V and 5 bases from J, with 17 bases between.

This chain joins TRBV7-2 and TRBJ2-2; D uncertain. Trimming stripped 2 bases from V and 7 bases from J, with 8 bases between. The CDR3 runs 13 residues. The germline V gene has CDR1 SGHTA and CDR2 FQGNSA. The CDR3, as DNA: TGTGCCAGCAGCTTAATCCGACACGGGGAGCTGTTTTTT. Protein product: CASSLIRHGELFF.

This rearrangement joins TRBV7-3 to TRBJ1-6; possible D gene TRBD1, 6 bases. The CDR3 loop spans 14 amino acids. The germline V and J ends were trimmed by 2 bases and 9 bases, with 11 bases remaining between them. Germline V gives CDR1 SGHTA, CDR2 FQGTGA. CDR3 protein: CASSLGGLGSPLHF. In DNA, the CDR3 is TGTGCCAGCAGCTTAGGGGGGCTGGGTTCACCCCTCCACTTT.

This clone came up a few times. The junction and the germline gene differ at one end; a read error may be behind it. The V call is TRBV2, the J call TRBJ2-7; D perhaps matches TRBD2 (5 bases). This CDR3 comprises 12 residues. Germline values: CDR1 SNHLY, CDR2 FYNNEI. CDR3 loop: CASSAMSELVSF. CDR3 bases: TGTGCCAGCAGTGCGATGTCCGAACTAGTTTCCTTC.

The rearrangement joins TRBV10-3 to TRBJ1-1, with 7 positions matching TRBD1. V lost 3 bases to trimming and J lost 0 bases; unmatched junction nucleotides: 7. Germline assignment: CDR1 ENHRY and CDR2 SYGVKD. The CDR3 length is 16 residues. The CDR3 loop is CAISDLPGQMNTEAFF. The CDR3 DNA reads as TGTGCCATCAGTGATTTACCGGGACAGATGAACACTGAAGCTTTCTTT.

The rearrangement uses TRBV19 and TRBJ1-3; D not resolved. Germline V gives CDR1 LNHDA, CDR2 SQIVND (reference sequence). CDR3 size: 12 residues. V gave up 10 bases and J gave up 0 bases, with 7 bases separating them. The CDR3 spells CANPHSGNTIYF. The CDR3 bases are TGTGCCAACCCACACTCTGGAAACACCATATATTTT.

This chain connects TRBV28 to TRBJ2-3; no firm D call. V was clipped by 2 bases and J by 9 bases, with 12 bases between them. The CDR3 covers 13 residues. CDR1 MDHEN and CDR2 SYDVKM come from the germline V gene. CDR3 protein: CASSLDIFTTQYF. Written as DNA, the CDR3 is TGTGCCAGCAGTTTAGACATTTTCACAACGCAGTATTTT.

The CDR3 DNA reads as TGTGCCAGCAGTTCCTCGCGGGGTGCGGCAGATACGCAGTATTTT. Translation: CASSSSRGAADTQYF. This rearrangement joins TRBV16 to TRBJ2-3; possible D gene TRBD2, 6 bases. Trimming shortened V by 6 bases and J by 4 bases, and 17 bases separated the two germline ends. Germline CDR1 is KGHSY and CDR2 is FQNENV. The CDR3 loop spans 15 amino acids.

The chain uses TRBV5-6 and TRBJ2-5; the match to TRBD1 covers 8 bases. The ends lost 3 bases at V and 5 bases at J; junction bases unmatched: 6. CDR3 size: 14 residues. Per germline, CDR1 SGHDT and CDR2 YYEEEE. The chain's CDR3 is CASSSTGERETQYF. Here the CDR3 DNA reads TGTGCCAGCAGCTCGACAGGGGAAAGGGAGACCCAGTACTTC.

This sequence joins TRBV5-1 and TRBJ1-1, with 10 positions matching TRBD1. CDR1 is SGHRS and CDR2 is YFSETQ in the germline V gene. This CDR3 spans 15 amino acids. The V and J ends lost 4 bases and 5 bases, in that order; junction bases with no gene match: 8. The CDR3 DNA reads as TGCGCCAGCAGCCCCGACAGGGGGCTAGAGACTGAAGCTTTCTTT. Protein: CASSPDRGLETEAFF. Together with reference TRBV5-1 and TRBJ1-1, the CDR3 gives the full variable domain: KAGVTQTPRYLIKTRGQQVTLSCSPISGHRSVSWYQQTPGQGLQFLFEYFSETQRNKGNFPGRFSGRQFSNSRSEMNVSTLELGDSALYLCASSPDRGLETEAFFGQGTRLTVV.

For the CDR3, the DNA is TGTGCCAGTTCTCCGGGACAAACTACCGGGGAGCTGTTTTTT. Protein: CASSPGQTTGELFF. The chain links TRBV18 to TRBJ2-2, with D perhaps TRBD1 (6 bases). This CDR3 is built from 14 residues. CDR1 and CDR2 (germline): KGHSH, LQKENI. With 9 bases removed from V and 5 bases from J, the gap between germline ends came to 16 bases.

J is TRBJ1-1 and V is TRBV6-6, with D maybe TRBD1 (5 bases). The CDR3 sequence is 14 residues long. Per germline, CDR1 MNHNY and CDR2 SVGAGI (reference sequence). Deletions cut 7 bases from V and 5 bases from J, with 17 bases between. The CDR3: CASTGTSGRTEAFF. The CDR3 bases are TGTGCCAGCACCGGGACCTCAGGTCGTACTGAAGCTTTCTTT.

This rearrangement joins TRBV7-9 to TRBJ1-3; D possibly corresponds to TRBD1 (5 bases). The germline gives CDR1 SEHNR, CDR2 FQNEAQ (reference sequence). CDR3 length: 13 amino acids. With 5 bases removed from V and 7 bases from J, the gap between germline ends came to 12 bases. As DNA, the CDR3 is TGTGCCAGCAGCGAGACAGCTTTGAACACCATATATTTT. Protein sequence: CASSETALNTIYF.

This clone has only one observation. The rearrangement links TRBV28 to TRBJ2-3; perhaps D is TRBD1 or TRBD2 (5 bases each). The CDR3 has 13 amino acids. The germline V and J ends were trimmed by 7 bases and 0 bases, with 8 bases remaining between them. The V gene's germline CDR1 is MDHEN and CDR2 SYDVKM. The CDR3 bases are TGTGCCAGCACCGGGGCCAGCACAGATACGCAGTATTTT. Protein product: CASTGASTDTQYF. Full variable domain (remainder filled in from reference TRBV28 and TRBJ2-3): DVKVTQSSRYLVKRTGEKVFLECVQDMDHENMFWYRQDPGLGLRLIYFSYDVKMKEKGDIPEGYSVSREKKERFSLILESASTNQTSMYLCASTGASTDTQYFGPGTRLTVL.

This chain links TRBV2 with TRBJ2-5; D possibly matches TRBD1 or TRBD2 (5 bases each). CDR3 length equals 13 residues. Germline V gives CDR1 SNHLY, CDR2 FYNNEI. Trimming pared 0 bases from V and 7 bases from J, leaving 9 bases between. In DNA, the CDR3 is TGTGCCAGCAGTGAAGCCCTGAGGGGGACCCAGTACTTC. Translation gives CASSEALRGTQYF.